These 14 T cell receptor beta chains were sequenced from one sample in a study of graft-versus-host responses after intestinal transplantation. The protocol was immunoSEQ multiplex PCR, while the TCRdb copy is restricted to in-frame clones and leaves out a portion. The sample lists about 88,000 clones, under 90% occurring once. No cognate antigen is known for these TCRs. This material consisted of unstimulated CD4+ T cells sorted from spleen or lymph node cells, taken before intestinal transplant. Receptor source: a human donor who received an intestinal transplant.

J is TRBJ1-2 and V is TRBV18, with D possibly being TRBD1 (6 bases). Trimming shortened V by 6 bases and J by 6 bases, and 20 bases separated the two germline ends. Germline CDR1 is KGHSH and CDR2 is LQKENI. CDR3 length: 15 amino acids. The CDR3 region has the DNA TGTGCCAGCTCCCGGGGGGACATTGAGGGAGATGGCTACACCTTC. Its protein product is CASSRGDIEGDGYTF.

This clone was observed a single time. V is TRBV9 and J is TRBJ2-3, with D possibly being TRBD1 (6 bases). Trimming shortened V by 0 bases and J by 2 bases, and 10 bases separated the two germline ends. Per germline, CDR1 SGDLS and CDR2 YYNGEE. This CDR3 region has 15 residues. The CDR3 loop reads CASSVGGRFTDTQYF. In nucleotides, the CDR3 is TGTGCCAGCAGCGTAGGGGGGCGGTTCACAGATACGCAGTATTTT.

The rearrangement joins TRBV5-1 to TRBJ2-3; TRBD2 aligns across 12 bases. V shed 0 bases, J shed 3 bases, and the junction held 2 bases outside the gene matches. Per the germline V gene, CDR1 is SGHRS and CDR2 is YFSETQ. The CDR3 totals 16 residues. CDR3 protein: CASSLALAGGTDTQYF. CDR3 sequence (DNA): TGCGCCAGCAGCTTGGCCCTAGCGGGGGGGACAGATACGCAGTATTTT. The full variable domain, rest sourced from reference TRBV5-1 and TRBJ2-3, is KAGVTQTPRYLIKTRGQQVTLSCSPISGHRSVSWYQQTPGQGLQFLFEYFSETQRNKGNFPGRFSGRQFSNSRSEMNVSTLELGDSALYLCASSLALAGGTDTQYFGPGTRLTVL.

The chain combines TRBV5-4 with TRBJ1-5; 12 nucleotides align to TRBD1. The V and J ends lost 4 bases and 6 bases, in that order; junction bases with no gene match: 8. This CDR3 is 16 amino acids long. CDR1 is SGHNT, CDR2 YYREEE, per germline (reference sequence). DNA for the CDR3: TGTGCCAGCAGCAAAGGGACAGGGGGCGCGGGTCAGCCCCAGCATTTT. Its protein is CASSKGTGGAGQPQHF.

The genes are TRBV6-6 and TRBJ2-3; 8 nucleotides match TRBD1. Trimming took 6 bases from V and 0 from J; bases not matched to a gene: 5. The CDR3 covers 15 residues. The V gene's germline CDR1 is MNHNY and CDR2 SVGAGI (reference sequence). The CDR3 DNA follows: TGTGCCAGCAGCCTACAGGGGGGCAGCACAGATACGCAGTATTTT. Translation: CASSLQGGSTDTQYF.

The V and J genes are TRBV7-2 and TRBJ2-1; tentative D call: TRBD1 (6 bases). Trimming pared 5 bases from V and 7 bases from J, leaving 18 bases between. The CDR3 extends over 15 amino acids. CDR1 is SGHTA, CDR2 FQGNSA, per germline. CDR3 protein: CASSQDYRAPNEQFF. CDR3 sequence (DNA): TGTGCCAGCAGCCAAGATTACAGGGCCCCGAATGAGCAGTTCTTC.

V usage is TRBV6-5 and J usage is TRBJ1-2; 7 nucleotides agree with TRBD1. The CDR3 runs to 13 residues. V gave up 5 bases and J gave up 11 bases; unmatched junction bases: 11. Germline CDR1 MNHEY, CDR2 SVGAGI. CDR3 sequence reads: CASSDREELGYTF. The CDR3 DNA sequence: TGTGCCAGCAGTGACAGGGAGGAATTGGGATACACCTTC.

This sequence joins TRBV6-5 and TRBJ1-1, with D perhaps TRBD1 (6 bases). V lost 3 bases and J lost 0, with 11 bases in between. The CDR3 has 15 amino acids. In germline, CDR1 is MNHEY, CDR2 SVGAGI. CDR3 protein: CASSYLRGLNTEAFF. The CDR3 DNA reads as TGTGCCAGCAGTTATCTCAGGGGACTGAACACTGAAGCTTTCTTT.

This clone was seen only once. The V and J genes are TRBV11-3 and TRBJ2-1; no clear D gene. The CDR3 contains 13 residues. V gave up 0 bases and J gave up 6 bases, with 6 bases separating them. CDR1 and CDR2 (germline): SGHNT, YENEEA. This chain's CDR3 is CASSLDSRNEQFF. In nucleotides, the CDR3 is TGTGCCAGCAGCTTAGATTCCCGCAATGAGCAGTTCTTC.

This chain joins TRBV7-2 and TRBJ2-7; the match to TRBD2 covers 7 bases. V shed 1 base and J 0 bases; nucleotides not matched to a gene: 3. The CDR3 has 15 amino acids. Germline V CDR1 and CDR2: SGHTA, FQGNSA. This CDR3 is CASSLVRGSSYEQYF. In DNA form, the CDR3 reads TGTGCCAGCAGCTTAGTGCGGGGGTCCTCCTACGAGCAGTACTTC.

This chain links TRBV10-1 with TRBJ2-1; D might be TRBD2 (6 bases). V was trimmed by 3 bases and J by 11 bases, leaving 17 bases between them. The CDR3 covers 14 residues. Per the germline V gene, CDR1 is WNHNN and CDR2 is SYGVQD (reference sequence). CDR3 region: CASSDPRSTSQQFF. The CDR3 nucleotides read TGCGCCAGCAGTGACCCTCGTAGTACTAGCCAGCAGTTCTTC.

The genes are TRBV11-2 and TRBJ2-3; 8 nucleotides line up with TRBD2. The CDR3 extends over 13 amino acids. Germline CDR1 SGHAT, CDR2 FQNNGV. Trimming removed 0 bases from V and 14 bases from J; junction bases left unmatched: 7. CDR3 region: CASSLDVERGLYF. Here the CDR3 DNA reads TGTGCCAGCAGCTTAGATGTTGAGCGGGGGTTGTATTTT.

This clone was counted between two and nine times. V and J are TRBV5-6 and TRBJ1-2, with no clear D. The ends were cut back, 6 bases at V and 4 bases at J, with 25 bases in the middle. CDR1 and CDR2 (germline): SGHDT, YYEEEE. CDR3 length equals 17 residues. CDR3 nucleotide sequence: TGTGCCAGCACCCCACGGCGGCAGGTCGGAGGGATCTATGGCTACACCTTC. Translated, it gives CASTPRRQVGGIYGYTF.

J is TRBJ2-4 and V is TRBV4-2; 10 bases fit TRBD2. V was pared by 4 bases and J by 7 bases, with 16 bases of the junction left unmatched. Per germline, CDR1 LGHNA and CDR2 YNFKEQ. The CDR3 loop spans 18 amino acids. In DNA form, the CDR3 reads TGTGCCAGCAGCCCTGGGGGGAGCGGGGGGGACCCTGGGAACATTCAGTACTTC. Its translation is CASSPGGSGGDPGNIQYF.